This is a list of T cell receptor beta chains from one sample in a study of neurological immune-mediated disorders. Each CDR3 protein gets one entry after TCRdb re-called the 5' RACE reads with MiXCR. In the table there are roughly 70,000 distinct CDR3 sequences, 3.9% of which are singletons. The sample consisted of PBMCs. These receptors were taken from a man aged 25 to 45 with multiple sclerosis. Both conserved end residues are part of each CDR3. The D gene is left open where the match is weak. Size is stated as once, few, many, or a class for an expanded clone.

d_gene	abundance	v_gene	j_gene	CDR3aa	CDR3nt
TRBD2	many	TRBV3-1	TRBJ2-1	CASSQVSAGVYNEQFF	TGTGCCAGCAGCCAAGTTTCTGCGGGGGTATACAATGAGCAGTTCTTC
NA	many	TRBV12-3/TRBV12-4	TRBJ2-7	CASSFKASRVYEQYF	TGTGCCAGCAGTTTTAAAGCCTCGCGGGTCTACGAGCAGTACTTC
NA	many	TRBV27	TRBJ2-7	CASSPGVYYEQYF	TGTGCCAGCAGTCCAGGGGTTTACTACGAGCAGTACTTC
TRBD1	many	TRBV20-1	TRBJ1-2	CSARDLGTGTYGYTF	TGCAGTGCTAGAGACTTGGGGACAGGTACCTATGGCTACACCTTC
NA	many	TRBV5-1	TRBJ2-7	CASGSGLGIYEQYF	TGCGCCAGCGGGTCAGGGTTAGGGATTTACGAGCAGTACTTC
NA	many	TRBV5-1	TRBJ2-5	CASSLARGGGETQYF	TGCGCCAGCAGCTTGGCGAGGGGAGGAGGAGAGACCCAGTACTTC
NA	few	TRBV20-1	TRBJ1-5	CSATVLNQPQHF	TGCAGTGCTACCGTCCTCAATCAGCCCCAGCATTTT
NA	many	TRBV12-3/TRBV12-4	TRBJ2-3	CASSLVRGADTQYF	TGTGCCAGCAGTTTAGTGCGGGGCGCAGATACGCAGTATTTT
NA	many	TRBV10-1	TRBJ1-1	CASSDQNTEAFF	TGCGCCAGCAGTGACCAGAACACTGAAGCTTTCTTT
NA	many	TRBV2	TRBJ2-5	CASTDGGSETQYF	TGTGCCAGCACTGACGGGGGCTCGGAGACCCAGTACTTC
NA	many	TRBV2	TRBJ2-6	CASSNGQAGANVLTF	TGTGCCAGCAGTAACGGCCAAGCTGGGGCCAACGTCCTGACTTTC